This TCR beta chain was retrieved from a study of glioma-infiltrating T cells (TCRdb year 2016). About the full investigation: Glioma tissue, non-neoplastic brain tissue and matched peripheral blood mononuclear cells were used as sources from which TCR alpha- and beta-chain repertoires were sequenced. To gauge divergence between tissue and blood T-cell populations, every tissue-infiltrating repertoire was compared against the peripheral blood repertoire from the same patient. Three low-grade glioma patients, fewer than 10 primary glioblastoma patients and three non-glioma patients contributing non-neoplastic brain tissue were included in the paired cohort. What the study reported, not specific to this receptor: In non-neoplastic patients, VJ-independent divergence between tissue and blood fell below expectation, whereas in all gliomas, and especially in low-grade gliomas, the divergence rose above expectation. Group comparisons were based on small numbers of patients: three non-neoplastic, three low-grade glioma and eight or nine glioblastoma patients. Tissue and blood shared very few CDR3 sequences, a result attributed to high CDR3 diversity and limited sampling.

There are many counts of this clonotype. Its antigen is unknown. No quality values exist for individual bases; no much larger clone is one base distant. Via the germline V gene, CDR1 is MDHEN and CDR2 SYDVKM. The CDR3 covers 18 residues, taking in both the cysteine and the phenylalanine. The DNA shown is the 54-base CDR3, in frame from base 1. V lost 3 bases and J lost 7 bases, and the count of bases not matched to a germline gene is 16. TCR alpha and beta CDR3 regions were amplified with the iRepertoire nested amplicon-rescue multiplex PCR (arm-PCR) platform from RNA. The input for one-step reverse transcription and amplification was 100-400 ng of tissue mRNA or PBMC total RNA. After bead purification, a secondary multiplex PCR added Illumina adapters, and libraries were gel-purified between 200 and 400 bp. Demultiplexing relied on internal 6-nucleotide barcodes carried by the libraries. The libraries were sequenced on an Illumina MiSeq using 2x220 or 2x250 nucleotide paired-end reads. The paper's processing steps were these. FLASH 1.2.11 was used to merge paired reads, and BWA-MEM then aligned the reads to the GRCh37 human genome before TRA and TRB reads were extracted. For V and J assignment, an IMGT-derived reference of cassette sequences and CDR3 motifs that included pseudogenes was used. Three-frame translation of reads was performed, and productive CDR3s were defined as those with a C...FGXG motif and no stop codons. A clonotype was defined as a unique combination of a V-J cassette pair and a CDR3 amino acid sequence. Reads were filtered by Hamming distance, with the threshold set by the sequence error rate of each sample in mapped regions. TCRdb reworked the public reads: Q25 trimming with fastp, MiXCR clone assembly, productive beta chains retained. A single entry per CDR3 protein holds the most common genes and DNA from its merged rows. TCRdb's processing, not the study's, gives the V and J calls here. The sample table records some 120,000 distinct CDR3 sequences; 23% of these occur just once. The ten largest make up 13% to 15% of the sample.

The sample consisted of glioma tissue, nonneoplastic brain tissue, or PBMCs (not recorded which). The receptor's source is a human donor with low-grade glioma or glioblastoma, undergoing nonglioma brain surgery, or in good health (not recorded which). This sequence uses TRBV28 and TRBJ2-1; 9 junctional bases match TRBD2. Here the CDR3 is given as CASSLSASGGRAENEQFF. In nucleotides, the sequence is TGTGCCAGCAGTTTGTCCGCGTCAGGCGGGAGGGCCGAGAATGAGCAGTTCTTC.